The 4 T cell receptor beta chains below all came from one sample that was sequenced in a study of blood T cell repertoires in COVID-19. The table came from immunoSEQ multiplex PCR; TCRdb's copy has only in-frame clones and leaves some out. The sample holds under 300,000 clones, around 87% seen once. Sequenced input: PBMCs or T cells enriched from blood (not recorded which). These receptors were collected from a woman between 25 and 40 years old with acute COVID-19.

In regard to this clone: A read error may produce the germline difference seen at one junction end. This chain links TRBV12-3 or TRBV12-4 with TRBJ2-5, with 7 positions matching TRBD1. There are 13 residues in the CDR3. The CDR3 spells CASSLGDRGSTDF. The CDR3 region has the DNA TGTGCCAGCAGTTTGGGGGACAGAGGTAGCACGGACTTC.

This chain joins TRBV27 and TRBJ1-4; 11 positions match TRBD1. Germline V lookup: CDR1 MNHEY, CDR2 SMNVEV (reference sequence). V was pared by 4 bases and J by 4 bases, with 8 bases of the junction left unmatched. The CDR3 spans 17 residues. DNA for the CDR3: TGTGCCAGCAGTTCCCTGGACAGGGGGCCCTTTAATGAAAAACTGTTTTTT. Residues: CASSSLDRGPFNEKLFF.

The CDR3 sequence: CASSQDGSGVSTGELFF. In nucleotides, the CDR3 is TGCGCCAGCAGCCAAGATGGTAGCGGGGTCTCTACCGGGGAGCTGTTTTTT. The rearrangement joins TRBV4-3 to TRBJ2-2; 8 bases are a match to TRBD2. This CDR3 spans 17 amino acids. Germline CDR1 is LGHNA and CDR2 is YSLEER. Trimming cost V 0 bases and J 5 bases; bases outside gene matches: 8.

This clone was counted a few times. The gene calls are TRBV10-3 and TRBJ2-1; the match to TRBD2 covers 11 bases. This CDR3 has 16 residues. CDR1 and CDR2 from the germline V gene are ENHRY and SYGVKD. With V trimmed by 3 bases and J by 7 bases, 8 bases remained unmatched. The CDR3 coding sequence is TGTGCCATCAGTGAACAACTAGCGGGAGCTTCTAATGAGCAGTTCTTC. Its protein product is CAISEQLAGASNEQFF.